This T cell receptor beta chain was found in a study of blood T cell repertoires in COVID-19. About the research overall: The cDNA or gDNA used as material had been derived from T cells, B-cell-depleted T cells, or PBMCs.

Produced via immunoSEQ multiplex PCR; TCRdb's table is partial and in-frame only. The data show 140,000 to 150,000 clones, with more than 75% seen just once and approximately 1.2% held by the top ten. This clone is a singleton in its sample. The CDR3 runs 14 residues. With 4 bases removed from V and 5 bases from J, the gap between germline ends came to 13 bases. Germline loops: CDR1 SGHTA, CDR2 FQGNSA. Sample: PBMCs or T cells enriched from blood (not recorded which). The TCR sequence derives from a woman between 25 and 40 years old with acute COVID-19. The V call is TRBV7-2, the J call TRBJ2-3; D perhaps matches TRBD2 (5 bases). In DNA, the CDR3 is TGTGCCAGCAGCTCGGACTGGGGTGGAGATACGCAGTATTTT. Translation: CASSSDWGGDTQYF. Looking up the rest from reference TRBV7-2 and TRBJ2-3 gives the full variable domain: GAGVSQSPSNKVTEKGKDVELRCDPISGHTALYWYRQSLGQGLEFLIYFQGNSAPDKSGLPSDRFSAERTGGSVSTLTIQRTQQEDSAVYLCASSSDWGGDTQYFGPGTRLTVL.